The source of this T cell receptor (beta chain) is a study of breast tumors, draining lymph nodes, adjacent tissues (dated by TCRdb to about 2016). In terms of the full investigation: The study compared TCR beta repertoires across tumor, adjacent nontumor tissue and axillary lymph nodes from breast cancer patients. In human breast cancer, the study set out to assess how tumor, surrounding tissue and draining lymph node repertoires relate to one another and whether T cells might be exchanged between them.

In the case of this clonotype: What antigen it recognizes has not been identified. Base qualities are missing; no much larger clone stands one base away.

The sequencing machine was an Illumina HiSeq 2000. Multiplex PCR amplification was used to generate the TCR beta chain libraries. The amplified TCR beta chain products were analyzed by high-throughput sequencing. TCRdb trimmed the raw reads at Q25, called clones with MiXCR and kept productive beta chains. Rows are unified per CDR3 protein, each entry keeping the most common DNA and genes. Counted in this sample were around 7,600 distinct CDR3 sequences; under 85% of them appeared once. The ten biggest clones cover roughly 40% of the sample. V loses 1 base at its end and J loses 8 bases; junction bases beyond the gene matches: 2. Reading from cysteine to phenylalanine, the CDR3 counts 14 amino acids. Just the 42-base CDR3 DNA is kept, in frame starting at base 1. The germline V gene specifies SGHVS as CDR1 and FNYEAQ as CDR2. Beyond this particular receptor, the publication reports: A scenario in which most tumor T cells derive from the lymph node and then expand within tumor tissue was judged to be consistent with the data. Tumor and nontumor tissue repertoires were found to be significantly more similar in luminal-like than in basal-like breast cancer. Tumors showed preferential V and J gene usage, and their T-cell repertoire diversity fell below that of lymph nodes yet above that of nontumor tissue. The study presented the conclusion that tumor T cells originate in lymph nodes as consistent with a hypothesis, not as something directly demonstrated.

The adjacent samples were made up of nontumor breast tissue that surrounded the tumor. The chain is assembled from TRBV7-6 and TRBJ1-6, with 7 central nucleotides matching TRBD1. Source material: tumor-adjacent breast tissue. The TCR sequence derives from a female donor with breast cancer. Some clones in this sample may be carry-over from other donors' samples. The DNA is TGTGCCAGCAGCTTAGTCGGGACAGATTCACCCCTCCACTTT. Protein translation: CASSLVGTDSPLHF.